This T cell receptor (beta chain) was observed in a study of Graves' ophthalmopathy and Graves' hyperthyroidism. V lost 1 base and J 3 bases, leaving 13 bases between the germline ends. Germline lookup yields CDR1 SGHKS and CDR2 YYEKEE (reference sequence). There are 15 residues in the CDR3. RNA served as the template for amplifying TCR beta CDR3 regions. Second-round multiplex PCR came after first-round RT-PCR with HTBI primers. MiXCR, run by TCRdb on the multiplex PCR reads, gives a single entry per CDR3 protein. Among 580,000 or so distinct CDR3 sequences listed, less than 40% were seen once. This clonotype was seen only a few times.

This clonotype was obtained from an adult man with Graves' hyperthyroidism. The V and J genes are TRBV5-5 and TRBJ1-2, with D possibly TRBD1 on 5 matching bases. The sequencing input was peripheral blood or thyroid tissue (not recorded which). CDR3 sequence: CASSLFHGTYYGYTF. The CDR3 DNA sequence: TGTGCCAGCAGCTTGTTCCACGGGACGTACTATGGCTACACCTTC.